Listed below are T cell receptor beta chains from one sample, sequenced in a study of blood T cell repertoires in COVID-19. Some clones are missing from TCRdb's copy, which holds only in-frame ones; the method was immunoSEQ multiplex PCR. The table includes a few hundred thousand clones, roughly 90% detected once. The sample comprised peripheral blood. The receptors shown here come from a man aged 18 to 30 with active or convalescent COVID-19. Both conserved end residues are trimmed from each CDR3. Clone size is given for some rows only: seen once, a few or many times, or a class if the clone is expanded.

TRBJ2-1	.	TRBV7-3	ASSLGAGDEQF
TRBJ2-7	.	TRBV7-8	ASSLYRDTRYEQY
TRBJ1-6	.	TRBV3-1/TRBV3-2	ASSFAGGSYNSPLH
TRBJ2-3	few	TRBV6-6	ASCPRVAISDTQY
TRBJ1-2	.	TRBV29-1	SVEDPRETGYT
TRBJ2-7	.	TRBV5-1	ASSLEVSYEQY
TRBJ2-6	.	TRBV19	ASSYIIRAGANVLT
TRBJ1-2	few	TRBV27	ASSPLTGLGYGYT
TRBJ2-7	.	TRBV7-3	ASSLGGRGYEQY
TRBJ2-1	.	TRBV7-9	ASSWRDRDPNEQF
TRBJ2-3	.	TRBV9	ASSVFTDTQY
TRBJ2-1	.	TRBV3-1/TRBV3-2	ASSQVGRGNEQF
TRBJ2-7	.	TRBV7-9	ASSLRSGQGTLGEQY
TRBJ2-7	.	TRBV18	ASSSLPGGFEQY
TRBJ1-1	.	TRBV15	ATSRATGGAGEAF
TRBJ1-3	.	TRBV9	ASSVGDSGNTIY
TRBJ2-5	.	TRBV4-1	ASSQADTFQETQY
TRBJ1-2	.	TRBV5-1	ASSKIDRGGGYT
TRBJ2-1	.	TRBV15	ATSRVEESSYNEQF
TRBJ1-3	.	TRBV4-1	ASSSLTGTDPSGNTIY
TRBJ2-4	.	TRBV5-1	ASSPGQGFIDIQY
TRBJ1-3	.	TRBV28	ASSNSGNTIY
TRBJ1-6	once	TRBV27	ASSRDSSYNSPLH
TRBJ2-2	.	TRBV27	ATRGPNAATGELF